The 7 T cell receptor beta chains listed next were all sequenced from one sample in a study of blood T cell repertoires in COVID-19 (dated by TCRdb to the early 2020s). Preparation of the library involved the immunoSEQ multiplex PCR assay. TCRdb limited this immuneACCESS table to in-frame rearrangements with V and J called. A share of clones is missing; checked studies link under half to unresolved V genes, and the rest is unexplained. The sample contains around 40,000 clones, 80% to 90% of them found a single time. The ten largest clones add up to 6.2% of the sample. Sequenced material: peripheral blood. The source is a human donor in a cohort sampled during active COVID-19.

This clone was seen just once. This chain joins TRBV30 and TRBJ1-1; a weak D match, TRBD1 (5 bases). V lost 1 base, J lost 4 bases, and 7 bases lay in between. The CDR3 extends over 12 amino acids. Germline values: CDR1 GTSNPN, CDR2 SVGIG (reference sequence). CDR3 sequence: CAWSEGFTEAFF. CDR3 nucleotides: TGTGCCTGGAGTGAGGGGTTCACTGAAGCTTTCTTT. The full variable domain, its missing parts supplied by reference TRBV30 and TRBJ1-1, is SQTIHQWPATLVQPVGSPLSLECTVEGTSNPNLYWYRQAAGRGLQLLFYSVGIGQISSEVPQNLSASRPQDRQFILSSKKLLLSDSGFYLCAWSEGFTEAFFGQGTRLTVV.

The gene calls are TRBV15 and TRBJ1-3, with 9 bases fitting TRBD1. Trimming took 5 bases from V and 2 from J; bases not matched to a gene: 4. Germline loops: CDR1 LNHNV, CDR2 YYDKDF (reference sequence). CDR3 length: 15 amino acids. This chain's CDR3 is CATSSYRGPGNTIYF. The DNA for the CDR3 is TGTGCCACCAGCTCCTACAGGGGGCCTGGAAACACCATATATTTT.

In DNA, the CDR3 is TGTGCCAGTCGGTTTGCGAGCGAGCAGTTCTTC. Its protein is CASRFASEQFF. The chain is built from TRBV7-9 and TRBJ2-1; D remains ambiguous. Germline CDR1 and CDR2: SEHNR and FQNEAQ (reference sequence). The CDR3 covers 11 residues. Between the trimmed V and J ends, which lost 9 bases and 10 bases, there was a span of 13 bases.

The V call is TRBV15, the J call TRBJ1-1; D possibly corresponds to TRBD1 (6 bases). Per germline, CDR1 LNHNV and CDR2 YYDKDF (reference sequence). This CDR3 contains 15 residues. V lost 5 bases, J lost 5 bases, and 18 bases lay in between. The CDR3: CATSPRRGANTEAFF. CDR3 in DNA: TGTGCCACCAGCCCTCGGCGGGGGGCTAATACTGAAGCTTTCTTT.

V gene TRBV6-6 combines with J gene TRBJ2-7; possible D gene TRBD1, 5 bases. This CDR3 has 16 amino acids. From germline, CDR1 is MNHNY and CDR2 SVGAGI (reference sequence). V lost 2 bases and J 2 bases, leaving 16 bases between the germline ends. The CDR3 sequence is CASSYPQDNKPYEQYF. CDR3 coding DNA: TGTGCCAGCAGTTACCCCCAGGACAATAAACCCTACGAGCAGTACTTC.

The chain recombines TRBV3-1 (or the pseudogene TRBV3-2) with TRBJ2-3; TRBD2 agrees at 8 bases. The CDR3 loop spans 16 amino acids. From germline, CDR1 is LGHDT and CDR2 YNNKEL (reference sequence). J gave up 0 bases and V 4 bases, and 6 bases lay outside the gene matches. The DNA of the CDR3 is TGTGCCAGCAGCCTTCCGGGGGGGGCCAGCACAGATACGCAGTATTTT. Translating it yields CASSLPGGASTDTQYF.

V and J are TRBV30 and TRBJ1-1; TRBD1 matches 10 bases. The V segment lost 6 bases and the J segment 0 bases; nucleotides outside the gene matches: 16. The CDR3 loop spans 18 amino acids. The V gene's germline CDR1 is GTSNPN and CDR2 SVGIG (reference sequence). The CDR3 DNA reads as TGTGCCTGCCCAAGACAGGGGGCTGGAGCGACGCTGAACACTGAAGCTTTCTTT. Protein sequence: CACPRQGAGATLNTEAFF.